This T cell receptor beta chain comes out of a study of T-cell reconstitution after alpha-beta-depleted transplantation in children. The TCRbeta library incorporated unique molecular identifiers. TCRdb re-called the PCR reads through MiXCR, storing one row per CDR3 protein. The sample yields around 700,000 distinct CDR3 sequences, about an eighth seen once. The CDR3 has 15 residues. V was pared by 0 bases and J by 4 bases, with 13 bases between. The germline V gene encodes CDR1 MNHEY and CDR2 SVGAGI. Concerning this clonotype: Its antigen is unknown.

Study results and caveats: Some patients' high day-60 TCRbeta diversity was attributed to recipient cells surviving conditioning.

The clonotype originates from a girl aged 2 to 9 with congenital amegakaryocytic thrombocytopenia, due to receive a stem cell transplant. V gene TRBV6-5 combines with J gene TRBJ2-7, with D possibly TRBD2 on 6 matching bases. Sequencing used PBMCs, obtained before TCRalphabeta/CD19-depleted stem cell transplant. In DNA, the CDR3 is TGTGCCAGCAGTTACTCCTCCGGGACTCAATACGAGCAGTACTTC. Translation: CASSYSSGTQYEQYF.